These 27 T cell receptor beta chains originate from one sample sequenced in a study of blood T cell repertoires in COVID-19. Sequencing used immunoSEQ multiplex PCR; TCRdb keeps in-frame clones, though not all of them. Here the sample spans 150,000 to 170,000 clones, less than 95% being singletons. Input material: peripheral blood. Receptors were obtained from a man in his fifties or sixties with acute or convalescent COVID-19.

This clone was observed a single time. The chain recombines TRBV3-1 (or the pseudogene TRBV3-2) with TRBJ2-7, with D possibly matching TRBD1 (6 bases). Trimming left V 1 base short and J 9 bases short, with 7 bases between. Germline CDR1 is LGHDT and CDR2 is YNNKEL (reference sequence). The CDR3 length is 11 residues. This CDR3 reads CASSQAQGQYF. CDR3 DNA sequence: TGTGCCAGCAGCCAAGCACAGGGGCAGTACTTC.

This clone was observed a single time. The gene calls are TRBV28 and TRBJ1-2; D remains ambiguous. Germline V gene data show CDR1 as MDHEN and CDR2 as SYDVKM. CDR3 length: 14 residues. Trimming removed 5 bases at V and 2 bases at J, with 12 bases between. The CDR3 region is CASSNTDPNYGYTF. CDR3 sequence (DNA): TGTGCCAGCAGTAATACAGATCCCAACTATGGCTACACCTTC.

V gene TRBV28 combines with J gene TRBJ2-5; no clear D gene. The V end was cut by 2 bases, the J end by 7 bases, with 11 bases between. Germline V lookup: CDR1 MDHEN, CDR2 SYDVKM. The length of the CDR3 is 13 residues. The CDR3 reads CASSLGYPGTQYF. Here the CDR3 DNA reads TGTGCCAGCAGTTTAGGTTACCCAGGGACCCAGTACTTC. Supplemented by reference TRBV28 and TRBJ2-5, the full variable domain reads DVKVTQSSRYLVKRTGEKVFLECVQDMDHENMFWYRQDPGLGLRLIYFSYDVKMKEKGDIPEGYSVSREKKERFSLILESASTNQTSMYLCASSLGYPGTQYFGPGTRLLVL.

The chain combines TRBV7-2 with TRBJ2-1; 12 bases align to TRBD2. V dropped 5 bases and J dropped 9; count of bases not matched to a gene: 11. This CDR3 has 16 amino acids. From germline, CDR1 is SGHTA and CDR2 FQGNSA. In DNA, the CDR3 is TGTGCCAGCAGCCCGCCGACTAGCGGGGGTTATAGTGAGCAGTTCTTC. Its translation is CASSPPTSGGYSEQFF.

V and J are TRBV5-1 and TRBJ2-5; 11 bases align to TRBD1. The CDR3 runs to 16 residues. Germline loops: CDR1 SGHRS, CDR2 YFSETQ. The V gene end was trimmed by 0 bases and the J gene end by 4 bases; junction bases not matched to a gene: 5. The CDR3 sequence: CASSLVGTGGRETQYF. The DNA for the CDR3 is TGCGCCAGCAGCTTGGTAGGGACAGGGGGTCGAGAGACCCAGTACTTC.

J is TRBJ2-1 and V is TRBV7-9; 8 bases align to TRBD1. Unmatched junction bases numbered 8, after V lost 4 bases and J lost 0 bases. CDR3 length: 17 amino acids. Looked up from germline, CDR1 is SEHNR and CDR2 is FQNEAQ (reference sequence). The CDR3 region has the DNA TGTGCCAGCAGCTCTACCCGACAGGGGAGCTCCTACAATGAGCAGTTCTTC. As protein: CASSSTRQGSSYNEQFF.

A single count supports this clone. The chain combines TRBV19 with TRBJ1-2; D is perhaps TRBD1 (5 bases). Germline lookup yields CDR1 LNHDA and CDR2 SQIVND (reference sequence). The CDR3 loop spans 14 amino acids. Trimming pared 7 bases from V and 3 bases from J, leaving 15 bases between. The CDR3 sequence is CASTATVTDYGYTF. For the CDR3, the DNA is TGTGCCAGTACCGCGACAGTTACTGACTATGGCTACACCTTC.

This sequence joins TRBV28 and TRBJ1-2, with a possible D match to TRBD1 (6 bases). CDR3 length equals 17 residues. Deletions cut 3 bases from V and 4 bases from J, with 21 bases between. Germline V gene lookup returns CDR1 MDHEN and CDR2 SYDVKM. The CDR3 protein is CASSFGGRSSWIYGYTF. CDR3 nucleotides: TGTGCCAGCAGTTTTGGGGGCAGGTCCTCGTGGATCTATGGCTACACCTTC.

The V and J genes are TRBV9 and TRBJ2-1; 8 bases match TRBD2. J gave up 4 bases and V 4 bases, and 13 bases lay outside the gene matches. CDR1 is SGDLS, CDR2 YYNGEE, per germline. This CDR3 has 17 amino acids. CDR3 loop: CASSSPGVAGRYNEQFF. For the CDR3, the DNA is TGTGCCAGCAGCTCTCCCGGAGTAGCGGGGAGGTACAATGAGCAGTTCTTC.

The J gene is TRBJ2-7, the V gene TRBV28, with D hard to call. The CDR3 spans 18 residues. V was trimmed by 6 bases and J by 4 bases, leaving 28 bases between them. CDR1 MDHEN and CDR2 SYDVKM come from the germline V gene. The CDR3 bases are TGTGCCAGCAGCGCCCCCCTATTGCCCCACTTAAAATCATACGAGCAGTACGTC. Amino acid sequence: CASSAPLLPHLKSYEQYV.

The CDR3 region is CASRGAFYGYTF. The CDR3 bases are TGTGCCAGCAGAGGGGCCTTCTATGGCTACACCTTC. V gene TRBV5-5 combines with J gene TRBJ1-2, with D possibly TRBD1 on 5 matching bases. V lost 5 bases, J lost 4 bases, and 9 bases lay in between. The CDR3 loop spans 12 amino acids. CDR1 and CDR2 (germline): SGHKS, YYEKEE (reference sequence).

This clone was found once. The CDR3 nucleotides read TGCGCCAGCAGCCAAGCCCTGACAGGATCGTATGGCTACACCTTC. Translated: CASSQALTGSYGYTF. The genes are TRBV4-3 and TRBJ1-2, with D perhaps TRBD1 (6 bases). The CDR3 loop spans 15 amino acids. Looked up from germline, CDR1 is LGHNA and CDR2 is YSLEER. Trimming removed 1 base at V and 5 bases at J, with 14 bases between.

This clone was counted between two and nine times. The J gene is TRBJ2-7, the V gene TRBV7-2; weak D call: TRBD2 (5 bases). This CDR3 region has 14 residues. Trimming pared 1 base from V and 7 bases from J, leaving 14 bases between. CDR1 SGHTA and CDR2 FQGNSA come from the germline V gene. This CDR3 reads CASSLGGPGGEQYV. The CDR3 DNA reads as TGTGCCAGCAGCTTAGGGGGTCCCGGCGGGGAGCAGTACGTC.

The V and J genes are TRBV11-3 and TRBJ2-1; 8 bases map to TRBD2. The CDR3 loop spans 15 amino acids. The germline CDR1 and CDR2 sequences are SGHNT and YENEEA. V gave up 8 bases and J gave up 6 bases; unmatched junction bases: 12. DNA for the CDR3: TGTGCCAGCGGAGTAGGAGCGGGAGCGGGCAATGAGCAGTTCTTC. It is translated as CASGVGAGAGNEQFF.

The chain has TRBV13 and TRBJ2-7, with unresolved D. The CDR3 length is 13 residues. V was trimmed by 0 bases and J by 6 bases, leaving 9 bases between them. Germline lookup yields CDR1 PRHDT and CDR2 FYEKMQ (reference sequence). CDR3 protein: CASSLGRLLEQYF. The CDR3, as DNA: TGTGCCAGCAGCTTAGGCCGTCTTCTCGAGCAGTACTTC.

This clone came up once. The rearrangement joins TRBV28 to TRBJ2-5, with 10 bases lining up with TRBD2. CDR3 size: 18 residues. V shed 5 bases, J shed 1 base, and the junction held 13 bases outside the gene matches. CDR1 and CDR2 from the germline V gene are MDHEN and SYDVKM. CDR3 loop: CASSLPPAASGSQETQYF. In nucleotides, the CDR3 is TGTGCCAGCAGTCTACCCCCTGCGGCTAGCGGGAGCCAAGAGACCCAGTACTTC.

The genes are TRBV18 and TRBJ1-3; D unclear. The CDR3 spans 14 residues. The germline V and J ends were trimmed by 3 bases and 9 bases, with 15 bases remaining between them. Germline V CDR1 and CDR2: KGHSH, LQKENI. The CDR3 loop reads CASSPVGSFGTIYF. CDR3 coding DNA: TGTGCCAGCTCACCGGTGGGGAGCTTCGGCACCATATATTTT. The variable domain in full, with the rest retrieved from reference TRBV18 and TRBJ1-3, is NAGVMQNPRHLVRRRGQEARLRCSPMKGHSHVYWYRQLPEEGLKFMVYLQKENIIDESGMPKERFSAEFPKEGPSILRIQQVVRGDSAAYFCASSPVGSFGTIYFGEGSWLTVV.

Here the CDR3 DNA reads TGTGCCAGCAGTTTATACCGGGAACCTAATTCACCCCTCCACTTT. Translating gives CASSLYREPNSPLHF. V gene TRBV28 combines with J gene TRBJ1-6; unclear D gene. V shed 1 base and J shed 6 bases, with 10 bases lying between them. This CDR3 is 15 amino acids long. Germline-derived CDR1 and CDR2 are MDHEN and SYDVKM. Full variable domain (outside the CDR3, taken from reference TRBV28 and TRBJ1-6): DVKVTQSSRYLVKRTGEKVFLECVQDMDHENMFWYRQDPGLGLRLIYFSYDVKMKEKGDIPEGYSVSREKKERFSLILESASTNQTSMYLCASSLYREPNSPLHFGNGTRLTVT.

For the CDR3, the DNA is TGTGCCACCAGTGACCCGACTGGACTAGCGGGGAACACCGGGGAGCTGTTTTTT. This translates into CATSDPTGLAGNTGELFF. The rearrangement joins TRBV24-1 to TRBJ2-2, with 11 bases matching TRBD2. Germline V gives CDR1 KGHDR, CDR2 SFDVKD. V trimming: 4 bases; J trimming: 1 base; junction bases outside the gene matches: 7. This CDR3 has 18 residues.

The chain couples TRBV11-2 to TRBJ1-1; weak D call: TRBD1 (6 bases). V lost 5 bases to trimming and J lost 5 bases, with 12 bases between them. The CDR3 is 13 residues long. The germline V gene has CDR1 SGHAT and CDR2 FQNNGV. CDR3: CASSNTGQTEAFF. CDR3 DNA sequence: TGTGCCAGCAGCAATACAGGGCAAACTGAAGCTTTCTTT.

This chain links TRBV2 with TRBJ2-3, with 13 bases identical to TRBD2. This CDR3 contains 17 residues. V dropped 6 bases and J dropped 6; count of bases not matched to a gene: 12. In germline, CDR1 is SNHLY, CDR2 FYNNEI. In DNA, the CDR3 is TGTGCCAGCAGGGACCCTATACTAGCGGGAGGGCCTGATACGCAGTATTTT. Translation: CASRDPILAGGPDTQYF.

This clone was picked up one time. The chain is built from TRBV10-2 and TRBJ1-2; 8 bases fit TRBD1. The V and J ends lost 7 bases and 6 bases, in that order; junction bases with no gene match: 4. CDR1 is WSHSY, CDR2 SAAADI, per germline. The length of the CDR3 is 12 residues. The CDR3 reads CASTGQGNGYTF. CDR3 bases: TGCGCCAGCACCGGACAGGGAAATGGCTACACCTTC.

In this sample, this clone turned up once. The chain couples TRBV28 to TRBJ1-5; weak D call: TRBD1 (6 bases). Trimming took 6 bases from V and 2 from J, leaving 17 bases between them. CDR3 length equals 16 residues. The germline gives CDR1 MDHEN, CDR2 SYDVKM. CDR3 nucleotide sequence: TGTGCCAGCAGCGAGACCCTAGGGGGTCGCAATCAGCCCCAGCATTTT. It codes for CASSETLGGRNQPQHF.

The rearrangement joins TRBV30 to TRBJ1-6; D unclear. The CDR3 sequence is 15 residues long. The germline V gene encodes CDR1 GTSNPN and CDR2 SVGIG (reference sequence). Trimming stripped 0 bases from V and 6 bases from J, with 12 bases between. The CDR3 region has the DNA TGTGCCTGGAGTGTACTTGGAGAATTTAATTCACCCCTCCACTTT. Its protein is CAWSVLGEFNSPLHF.

The chain couples TRBV19 to TRBJ2-1, with 9 nucleotides matching TRBD1. CDR3 length: 16 amino acids. V gave up 2 bases and J gave up 6 bases; unmatched junction bases: 8. The V gene's germline CDR1 is LNHDA and CDR2 SQIVND (reference sequence). The CDR3 is CASSINSQTGGNEQFF. CDR3 DNA sequence: TGTGCCAGTAGTATAAACTCCCAGACAGGGGGCAATGAGCAGTTCTTC. Based on the CDR3 plus reference TRBV19 and TRBJ2-1, the full variable domain is DGGITQSPKYLFRKEGQNVTLSCEQNLNHDAMYWYRQDPGQGLRLIYYSQIVNDFQKGDIAEGYSVSREKKESFPLTVTSAQKNPTAFYLCASSINSQTGGNEQFFGPGTRLTVL.

The V gene is TRBV12-3 or TRBV12-4, the J gene TRBJ1-2; D possibly corresponds to TRBD1 (5 bases). The V gene lost 5 bases and the J gene lost 1 base, with 8 bases spanning the gap. This CDR3 has 13 amino acids. The CDR3 protein is CASSVTVNYGYTF. The CDR3, as DNA: TGTGCCAGCAGTGTGACAGTTAACTATGGCTACACCTTC.

The chain links TRBV18 to TRBJ2-3; TRBD1 aligns across 10 bases. Germline assignment: CDR1 KGHSH and CDR2 LQKENI. The CDR3 extends over 15 amino acids. The junction had 5 bases not matched to a gene; V was cut back by 5 bases and J by 3 bases. The chain's CDR3 is CASSIRTGGTDTQYF. Here the CDR3 DNA reads TGTGCCAGCTCAATTCGGACAGGGGGGACAGATACGCAGTATTTT.